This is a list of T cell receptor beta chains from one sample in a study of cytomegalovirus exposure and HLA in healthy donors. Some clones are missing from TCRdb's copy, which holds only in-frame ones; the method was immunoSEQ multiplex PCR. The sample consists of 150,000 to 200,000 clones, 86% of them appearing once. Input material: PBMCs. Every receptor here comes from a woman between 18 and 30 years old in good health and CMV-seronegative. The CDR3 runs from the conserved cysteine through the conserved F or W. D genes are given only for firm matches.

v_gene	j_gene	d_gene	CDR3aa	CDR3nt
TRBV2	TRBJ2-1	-	CASSGDLLGGNEQFF	TGTGCCAGCAGTGGGGACCTTCTGGGGGGCAATGAGCAGTTCTTC
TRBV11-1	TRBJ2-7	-	CASSPEVKGVSYEQYF	TGTGCCAGCAGCCCGGAGGTGAAGGGCGTAAGCTACGAGCAGTACTTC
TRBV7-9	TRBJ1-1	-	CASSWTAKVEAFF	TGTGCCAGCAGCTGGACAGCTAAAGTTGAAGCTTTCTTT
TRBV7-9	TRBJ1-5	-	CASSLSPQDQPQHF	TGTGCCAGCAGCTTAAGCCCGCAGGATCAGCCCCAGCATTTT
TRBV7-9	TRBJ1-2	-	CASSLGQQNYGYTF	TGTGCCAGCAGTTTAGGACAGCAGAACTATGGCTACACCTTC
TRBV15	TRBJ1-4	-	CATSRGEKSEKLFF	TGTGCCACCAGCAGAGGGGAGAAAAGCGAAAAACTGTTTTTT
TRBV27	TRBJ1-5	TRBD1	CASSTRTGATQPQHF	TGTGCCAGCAGTACGCGGACAGGGGCAACTCAGCCCCAGCATTTT
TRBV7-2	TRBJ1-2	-	CASSLAGGRNRYGYTF	TGTGCCAGCAGCTTAGCTGGAGGGCGGAACCGCTATGGCTACACCTTC
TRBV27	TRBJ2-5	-	CASSFLSKETQYF	TGTGCCAGCAGTTTCCTTTCTAAAGAGACCCAGTACTTC
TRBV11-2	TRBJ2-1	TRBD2	CASSFLAGIPNNEQFF	TGTGCCAGCAGCTTTCTAGCGGGGATACCTAACAATGAGCAGTTCTTC